Presented here are 22 T cell receptor beta chains from one specimen sequenced in a study of cytomegalovirus exposure and HLA in healthy donors. Sequencing was performed with immunoSEQ multiplex PCR; in TCRdb, only in-frame clones are kept and a portion is missing. The table lists approximately 160,000 clones, less than 95% of them singletons. The sequenced sample consisted of PBMCs. The receptors originated from a woman younger than 35 in good health and CMV-seropositive.

This chain joins TRBV27 and TRBJ2-2; 10 bases map to TRBD2. The CDR3 runs 15 residues. V lost 5 bases to trimming and J lost 6 bases; unmatched junction nucleotides: 6. Germline assignment: CDR1 MNHEY and CDR2 SMNVEV (reference sequence). The DNA of the CDR3 is TGTGCCAGCAGTATACTAGCGGGAAAAGCCGGGGAGCTGTTTTTT. Translation gives CASSILAGKAGELFF.

The DNA for the CDR3 is TGTGCCAGCAGCACCCACCCGACAGGCTCCTACAATGAGCAGTTCTTC. It yields the protein CASSTHPTGSYNEQFF. This chain joins TRBV6-6 and TRBJ2-1; D is possibly TRBD1 (6 bases). The CDR3 is 16 amino acids. Germline-derived CDR1 and CDR2 are MNHNY and SVGAGI (reference sequence). The V gene lost 6 bases and the J gene lost 0 bases, with 15 bases spanning the gap.

This chain links TRBV4-1 with TRBJ2-5; the match to TRBD2 covers 7 bases. Germline trimming cut 1 base from V and 0 bases from J; bases unmatched to any gene: 2. The germline CDR1 and CDR2 sequences are MGHRA and YSYEKL. This CDR3 contains 15 residues. The DNA for the CDR3 is TGCGCCAGCAGCCAAGTTACTAGCGACCAAGAGACCCAGTACTTC. Translation gives CASSQVTSDQETQYF.

The chain combines TRBV7-6 with TRBJ2-7, with 7 bases fitting TRBD1. V trimming: 5 bases; J trimming: 0 bases; junction bases outside the gene matches: 4. The CDR3 extends over 14 amino acids. Germline CDR1 reads SGHVS; CDR2 reads FNYEAQ. The CDR3 nucleotides read TGTGCCAGCAGCCTTCGGGACAGCTCCTACGAGCAGTACTTC. It specifies CASSLRDSSYEQYF.

This chain uses TRBV6-5 with TRBJ2-5; the D is unclear. The V gene lost 8 bases and the J gene lost 1 base, with 11 bases spanning the gap. This CDR3 has 13 residues. Germline V gene lookup returns CDR1 MNHEY and CDR2 SVGAGI. CDR3 region: CASSWQSQETQYF. The CDR3 coding sequence is TGTGCCAGCTCGTGGCAGTCCCAAGAGACCCAGTACTTC.

This clone was seen only once. The J gene is TRBJ2-7, the V gene TRBV7-8; TRBD2 matches at 7 bases. Trimming at V came to 1 base and at J to 3 bases, leaving 3 bases not matched to a gene. The germline CDR1 and CDR2 sequences are SGHVS and FQNEAQ. This CDR3 has 14 residues. CDR3 sequence reads: CASSLVGGSYEQYF. CDR3 DNA sequence: TGTGCCAGCAGCTTAGTAGGCGGGAGCTACGAGCAGTACTTC.

The CDR3 bases are TGTGCCAGTAGTATTTTGCCGGGGGGCGAGGACACCGGGGAGCTGTTTTTT. Its translation: CASSILPGGEDTGELFF. The V and J genes are TRBV19 and TRBJ2-2; D possibly corresponds to TRBD2 (7 bases). Germline assignment: CDR1 LNHDA and CDR2 SQIVND (reference sequence). The CDR3 covers 17 residues. V was clipped by 3 bases and J by 3 bases, with 17 bases between them.

The rearrangement joins TRBV27 to TRBJ2-2, with 10 bases fitting TRBD2. Germline-derived CDR1 and CDR2 are MNHEY and SMNVEV (reference sequence). The junction had 8 bases not matched to a gene; V was cut back by 3 bases and J by 4 bases. The CDR3 runs 17 residues. The CDR3 here is CASSFGLAGEVTGELFF. CDR3 nucleotide sequence: TGTGCCAGCAGTTTCGGCCTAGCGGGAGAGGTCACCGGGGAGCTGTTTTTT.

In this sample, this clone turned up once. The chain has TRBV18 and TRBJ2-7; 8 nucleotides match TRBD1. CDR3 length equals 16 residues. The ends lost 2 bases at V and 0 bases at J; junction bases unmatched: 6. The germline V gene has CDR1 KGHSH and CDR2 LQKENI. The CDR3 coding sequence is TGTGCCAGCTCACCATTCCGGGACAGGAGCTCCTACGAGCAGTACTTC. Amino acids: CASSPFRDRSSYEQYF.

This rearrangement joins TRBV7-2 to TRBJ2-1; TRBD2 agrees at 8 bases. CDR1 SGHTA and CDR2 FQGNSA come from the germline V gene. The CDR3 is 15 amino acids. V trimming: 3 bases; J trimming: 7 bases; junction bases outside the gene matches: 8. CDR3 coding DNA: TGTGCCAGCAGCTTCGGGGGGGCGGGCCTGAATGAGCAGTTCTTC. This codes for CASSFGGAGLNEQFF.

V and J are TRBV30 and TRBJ1-6; the match to TRBD1 covers 7 bases. From germline, CDR1 is GTSNPN and CDR2 SVGIG (reference sequence). CDR3 size: 14 residues. V shed 2 bases and J 5 bases; nucleotides not matched to a gene: 3. Written as DNA, the CDR3 is TGTGCCTGGAGTATGGGACAGCATAATTCACCCCTCCACTTT. Translation gives CAWSMGQHNSPLHF.

This clone was seen once. V usage is TRBV5-4 and J usage is TRBJ1-4; no definite D call. CDR1 SGHNT and CDR2 YYREEE come from the germline V gene (reference sequence). Trimming removed 0 bases at V and 5 bases at J, with 8 bases between. This CDR3 has 14 amino acids. This CDR3 is CASSLGQFNEKLFF. The CDR3 DNA sequence: TGTGCCAGCAGCTTGGGCCAGTTCAATGAAAAACTGTTTTTT.

The gene calls are TRBV6-5 and TRBJ2-5; possible D gene TRBD2, 5 bases. The CDR3 spans 14 residues. CDR1 and CDR2 (germline): MNHEY, SVGAGI. Trimming stripped 4 bases from V and 5 bases from J, with 14 bases between. In DNA, the CDR3 is TGTGCCAGCAGTTCAGGACTCGGACGGGAGACCCAGTACTTC. The encoded protein is CASSSGLGRETQYF.

The chain recombines TRBV27 with TRBJ2-7; D is perhaps TRBD1 (7 bases). The CDR3 is 17 amino acids. The germline V gene has CDR1 MNHEY and CDR2 SMNVEV (reference sequence). V lost 2 bases to trimming and J lost 4 bases, with 21 bases between them. In DNA form, the CDR3 reads TGTGCCAGCAGTTTAGGGGCCAGGGGGGCCTTAAGGTACGAGCAGTACTTC. Its protein product is CASSLGARGALRYEQYF.

CDR3 loop: CASSLVGGSRAGNTIYF. The CDR3, as DNA: TGTGCCAGCAGCTTAGTAGGCGGGAGTCGGGCTGGAAACACCATATATTTT. The J gene is TRBJ1-3, the V gene TRBV7-2; no definite D call. The CDR3 is made up of 17 amino acids. Trimming removed 1 base from V and 2 bases from J, with 15 bases in between. Germline V CDR1 and CDR2: SGHTA, FQGNSA.

This clone has just one count. This chain links TRBV13 with TRBJ1-1; TRBD1 might be the D (5 bases). CDR3 length: 16 residues. V dropped 7 bases and J dropped 1 base, with 19 bases sitting between them. Germline V gene lookup returns CDR1 PRHDT and CDR2 FYEKMQ (reference sequence). The CDR3 region has the DNA TGTGCCAGCACCTCAAACGGGGGTATGAGGAACACTGAAGCTTTCTTT. Its protein product is CASTSNGGMRNTEAFF.

V and J are TRBV27 and TRBJ2-7, with 9 bases fitting TRBD2. V was clipped by 5 bases and J by 4 bases; unmatched bases: 6. This CDR3 spans 14 amino acids. Germline V gives CDR1 MNHEY, CDR2 SMNVEV (reference sequence). This chain's CDR3 is CASSGGLAGYEQYF. In DNA form, the CDR3 reads TGTGCCAGCAGTGGGGGGCTAGCGGGATACGAGCAGTACTTC.

This chain uses TRBV27 with TRBJ2-7; TRBD2 matches 12 bases. The J segment lost 5 bases and the V segment lost 4 bases, leaving 6 bases of the junction unmatched. Germline assignment: CDR1 MNHEY and CDR2 SMNVEV (reference sequence). This CDR3 spans 15 amino acids. The DNA of the CDR3 is TGTGCCAGCAGTTCGACTAGCGGGAGTGCCCACGAGCAGTACTTC. It is translated as CASSSTSGSAHEQYF.

The chain is built from TRBV6-5 and TRBJ1-6; D possibly corresponds to TRBD1 (5 bases). The germline gives CDR1 MNHEY, CDR2 SVGAGI. V dropped 2 bases and J dropped 8 bases, with 10 bases sitting between them. The CDR3 covers 14 residues. The CDR3 nucleotides read TGTGCCAGCAGTTACGAACCGACAGATTCACCCCTCCACTTT. Amino acids: CASSYEPTDSPLHF.

The chain combines TRBV20-1 with TRBJ2-1; TRBD2 matches 10 bases. CDR1 and CDR2 (germline): DFQATT, SNEGSKA (reference sequence). CDR3 length: 11 residues. Trimming removed 6 bases from V and 11 bases from J; junction bases left unmatched: 4. CDR3: CSALLAGQQFF. The CDR3 DNA reads as TGCAGTGCACTACTAGCGGGGCAGCAGTTCTTC.

The V gene is TRBV28, the J gene TRBJ2-7; D is perhaps TRBD1 (6 bases). In germline, CDR1 is MDHEN, CDR2 SYDVKM. The ends were cut back, 4 bases at V and 4 bases at J, with 14 bases in the middle. The CDR3 covers 14 residues. The CDR3 region is CASSSQGPVYEQYF. In nucleotides, the CDR3 is TGTGCCAGCAGTTCCCAGGGGCCCGTATACGAGCAGTACTTC.

The genes are TRBV7-2 and TRBJ1-5; possible D gene TRBD1, 5 bases. V lost 1 base, J lost 2 bases, and 15 bases lay in between. This CDR3 spans 17 amino acids. In germline, CDR1 is SGHTA, CDR2 FQGNSA. In DNA form, the CDR3 reads TGTGCCAGCAGCTTAGATGGTTGGGGGGGTGGCAATCAGCCCCAGCATTTT. Translation: CASSLDGWGGGNQPQHF.